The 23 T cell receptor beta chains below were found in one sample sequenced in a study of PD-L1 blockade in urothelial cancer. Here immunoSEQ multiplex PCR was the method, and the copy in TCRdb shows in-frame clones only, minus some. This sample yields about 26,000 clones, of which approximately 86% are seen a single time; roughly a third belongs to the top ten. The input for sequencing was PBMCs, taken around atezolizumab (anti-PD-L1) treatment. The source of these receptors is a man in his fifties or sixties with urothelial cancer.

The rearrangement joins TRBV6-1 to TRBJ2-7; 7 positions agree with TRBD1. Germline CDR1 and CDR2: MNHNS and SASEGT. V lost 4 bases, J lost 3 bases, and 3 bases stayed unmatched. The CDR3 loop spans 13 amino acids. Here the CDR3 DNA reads TGTGCCAGCAGTGGACAGGGCTTCTACGAGCAGTACTTC. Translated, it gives CASSGQGFYEQYF.

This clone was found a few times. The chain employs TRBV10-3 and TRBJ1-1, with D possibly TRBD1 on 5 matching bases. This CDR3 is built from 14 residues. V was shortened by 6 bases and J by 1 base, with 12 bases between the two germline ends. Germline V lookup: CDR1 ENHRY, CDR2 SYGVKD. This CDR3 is CAISLQAPNTEAFF. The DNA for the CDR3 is TGTGCCATCAGCTTACAGGCGCCGAACACTGAAGCTTTCTTT.

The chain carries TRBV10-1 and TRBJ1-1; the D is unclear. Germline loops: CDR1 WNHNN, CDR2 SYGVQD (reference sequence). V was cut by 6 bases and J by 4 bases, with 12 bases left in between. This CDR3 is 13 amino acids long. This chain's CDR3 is CASSGGRVTEAFF. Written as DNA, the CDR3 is TGCGCCAGCAGCGGTGGGAGGGTCACTGAAGCTTTCTTT.

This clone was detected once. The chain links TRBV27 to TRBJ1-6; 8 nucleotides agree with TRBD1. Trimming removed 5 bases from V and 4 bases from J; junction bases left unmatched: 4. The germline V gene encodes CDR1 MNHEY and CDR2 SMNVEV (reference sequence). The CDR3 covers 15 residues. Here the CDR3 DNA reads TGTGCCAGCAGTCTGACAGGGGCTTATAATTCACCCCTCCACTTT. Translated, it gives CASSLTGAYNSPLHF.

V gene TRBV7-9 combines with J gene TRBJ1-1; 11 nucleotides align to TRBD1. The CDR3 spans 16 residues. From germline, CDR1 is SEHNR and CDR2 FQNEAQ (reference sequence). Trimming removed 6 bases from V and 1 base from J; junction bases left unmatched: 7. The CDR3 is CASRPGTGGSNTEAFF. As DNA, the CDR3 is TGTGCCAGCAGACCCGGGACAGGGGGTTCGAACACTGAAGCTTTCTTT.

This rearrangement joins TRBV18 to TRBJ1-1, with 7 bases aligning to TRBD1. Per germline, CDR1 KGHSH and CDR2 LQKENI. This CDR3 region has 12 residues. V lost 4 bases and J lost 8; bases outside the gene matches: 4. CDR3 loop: CASSRGQAEAFF. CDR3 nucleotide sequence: TGTGCCAGCTCACGAGGACAGGCGGAAGCTTTCTTT.

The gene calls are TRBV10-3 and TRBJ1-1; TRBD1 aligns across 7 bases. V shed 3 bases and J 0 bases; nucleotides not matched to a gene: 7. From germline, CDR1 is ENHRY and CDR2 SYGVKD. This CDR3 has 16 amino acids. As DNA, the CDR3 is TGTGCCATCAGTGAAATTCCGGGACAGATGAACACTGAAGCTTTCTTT. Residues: CAISEIPGQMNTEAFF.

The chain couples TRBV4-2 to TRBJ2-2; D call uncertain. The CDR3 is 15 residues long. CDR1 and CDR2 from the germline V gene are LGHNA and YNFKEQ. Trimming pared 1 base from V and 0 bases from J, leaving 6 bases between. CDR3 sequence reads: CASSQVGANTGELFF. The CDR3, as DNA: TGTGCCAGCAGCCAAGTCGGAGCGAACACCGGGGAGCTGTTTTTT.

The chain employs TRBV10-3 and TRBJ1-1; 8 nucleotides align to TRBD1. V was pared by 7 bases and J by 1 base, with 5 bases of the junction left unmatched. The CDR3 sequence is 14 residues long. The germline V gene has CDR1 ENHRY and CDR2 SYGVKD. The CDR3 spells CAITQGTGNTEAFF. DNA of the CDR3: TGTGCCATCACCCAAGGGACAGGGAACACTGAAGCTTTCTTT.

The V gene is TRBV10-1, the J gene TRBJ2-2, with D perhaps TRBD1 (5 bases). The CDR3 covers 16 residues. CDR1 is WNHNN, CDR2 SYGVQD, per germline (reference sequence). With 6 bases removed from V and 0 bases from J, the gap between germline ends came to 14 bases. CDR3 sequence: CASSLTRAANTGELFF. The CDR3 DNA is TGCGCCAGCAGCCTAACCAGGGCGGCGAACACCGGGGAGCTGTTTTTT.

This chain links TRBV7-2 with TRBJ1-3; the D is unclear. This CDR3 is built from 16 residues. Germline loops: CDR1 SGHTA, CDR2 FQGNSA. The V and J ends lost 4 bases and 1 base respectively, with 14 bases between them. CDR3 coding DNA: TGTGCCAGCAGCTACGATTTTCGCGGGTCTGGAAACACCATATATTTT. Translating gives CASSYDFRGSGNTIYF.

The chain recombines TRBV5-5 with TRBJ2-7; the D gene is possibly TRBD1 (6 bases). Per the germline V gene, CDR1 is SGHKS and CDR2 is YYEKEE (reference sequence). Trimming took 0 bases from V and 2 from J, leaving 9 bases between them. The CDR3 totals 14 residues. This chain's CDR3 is CASSLVGGPYEQYF. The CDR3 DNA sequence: TGTGCCAGCAGCTTGGTTGGGGGCCCCTACGAGCAGTACTTC.

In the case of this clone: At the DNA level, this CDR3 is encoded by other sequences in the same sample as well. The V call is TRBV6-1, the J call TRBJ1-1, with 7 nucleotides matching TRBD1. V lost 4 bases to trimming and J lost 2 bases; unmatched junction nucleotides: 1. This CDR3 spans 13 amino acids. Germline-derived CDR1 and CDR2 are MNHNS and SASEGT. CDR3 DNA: TGTGCCAGCAGTGGACAGGGAAACACTGAAGCTTTCTTT. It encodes CASSGQGNTEAFF.

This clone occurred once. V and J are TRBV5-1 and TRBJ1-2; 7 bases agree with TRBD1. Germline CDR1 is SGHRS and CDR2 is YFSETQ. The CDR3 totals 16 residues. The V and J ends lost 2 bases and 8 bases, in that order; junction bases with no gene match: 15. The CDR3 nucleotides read TGCGCCAGCAGCTTAGGGGGCTTAGGTCAACTAGGCGGCTACACCTTC. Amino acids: CASSLGGLGQLGGYTF.

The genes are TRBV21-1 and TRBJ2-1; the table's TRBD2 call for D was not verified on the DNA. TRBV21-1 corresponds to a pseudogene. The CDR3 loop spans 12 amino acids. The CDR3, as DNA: TGTGCCAGCAGCAAAGGGGGGGATGAGCAGTTCTTC. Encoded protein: CASSKGGDEQFF.

CDR3 in amino acids: CASSYTSTDTQYF. The CDR3 region has the DNA TGTGCCAGCAGTTATACTAGCACAGATACGCAGTATTTT. The V gene is TRBV13, the J gene TRBJ2-3; D gene unclear. The V and J ends lost 6 bases and 0 bases respectively, with 7 bases between them. CDR1 and CDR2 (germline): PRHDT, FYEKMQ (reference sequence). The CDR3 has 13 amino acids.

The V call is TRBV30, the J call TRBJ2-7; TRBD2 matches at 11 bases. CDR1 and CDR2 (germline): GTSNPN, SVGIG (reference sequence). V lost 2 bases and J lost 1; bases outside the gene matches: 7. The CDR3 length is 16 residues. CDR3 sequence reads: CAWSPQLAGGSYEQYF. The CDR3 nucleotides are TGTGCCTGGAGTCCCCAGTTAGCGGGAGGGTCCTACGAGCAGTACTTC.

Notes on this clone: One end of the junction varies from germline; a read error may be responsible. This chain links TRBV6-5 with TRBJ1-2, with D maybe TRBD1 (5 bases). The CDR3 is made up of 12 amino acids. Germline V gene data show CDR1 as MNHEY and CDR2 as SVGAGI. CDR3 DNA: TGTGCCAGCAGTTACCTAGGGGAGGACGTCGCCTTC. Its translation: CASSYLGEDVAF.

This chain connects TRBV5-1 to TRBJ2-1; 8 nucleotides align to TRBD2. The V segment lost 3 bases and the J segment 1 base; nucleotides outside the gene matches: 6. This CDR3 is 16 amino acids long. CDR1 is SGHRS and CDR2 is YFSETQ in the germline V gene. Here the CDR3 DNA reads TGCGCCAGCAGCTCAAGACTAGCGCGGTCCTACAATGAGCAGTTCTTC. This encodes CASSSRLARSYNEQFF.

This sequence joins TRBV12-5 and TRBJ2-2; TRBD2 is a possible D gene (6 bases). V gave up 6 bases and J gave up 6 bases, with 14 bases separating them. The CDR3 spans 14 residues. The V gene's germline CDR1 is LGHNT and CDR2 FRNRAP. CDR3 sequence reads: CASGPIGGAGELFF. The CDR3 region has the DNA TGTGCTAGTGGCCCGATTGGAGGGGCCGGGGAGCTGTTTTTT.

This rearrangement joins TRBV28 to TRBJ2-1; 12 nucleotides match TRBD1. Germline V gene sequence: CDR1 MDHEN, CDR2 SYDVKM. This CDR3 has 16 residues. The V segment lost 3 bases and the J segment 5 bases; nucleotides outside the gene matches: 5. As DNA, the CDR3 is TGTGCCAGCAGTTTTGCAGGGACAGGGGGCAACAATGAGCAGTTCTTC. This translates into CASSFAGTGGNNEQFF. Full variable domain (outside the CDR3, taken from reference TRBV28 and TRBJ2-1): DVKVTQSSRYLVKRTGEKVFLECVQDMDHENMFWYRQDPGLGLRLIYFSYDVKMKEKGDIPEGYSVSREKKERFSLILESASTNQTSMYLCASSFAGTGGNNEQFFGPGTRLTVL.

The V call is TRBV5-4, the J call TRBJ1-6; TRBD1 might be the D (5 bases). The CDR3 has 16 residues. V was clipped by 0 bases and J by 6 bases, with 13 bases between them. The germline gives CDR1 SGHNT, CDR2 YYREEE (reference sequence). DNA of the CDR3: TGTGCCAGCAGCTTGGCGGGGGATAGGAGTAATTCACCCCTCCACTTT. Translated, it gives CASSLAGDRSNSPLHF.

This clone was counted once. The CDR3 sequence is CASSAEGRRNTDTQYF. The CDR3 bases are TGCGCCAGCAGCGCCGAGGGCAGGAGGAACACAGATACGCAGTATTTT. This sequence joins TRBV5-1 and TRBJ2-3; a weak D match, TRBD2 (5 bases). The CDR3 loop spans 16 amino acids. CDR1 is SGHRS, CDR2 YFSETQ, per germline. V lost 4 bases and J 2 bases, leaving 17 bases between the germline ends. The full variable domain, with the rest looked up from reference TRBV5-1 and TRBJ2-3, is KAGVTQTPRYLIKTRGQQVTLSCSPISGHRSVSWYQQTPGQGLQFLFEYFSETQRNKGNFPGRFSGRQFSNSRSEMNVSTLELGDSALYLCASSAEGRRNTDTQYFGPGTRLTVL.